This paragraph reports one TCR beta chain. The antigen remains undetermined. Reverse transcription used roughly 0.45 to 1 ug RNA and random hexamers. TCR beta CDR3 was amplified by immunoSEQ multiplex PCR. This amplification extended across 54 Vbeta and 13 Jbeta segments. Each CDR3 protein is one row after TCRdb ran MiXCR on the immunoSEQ multiplex PCR reads. Of 100,000 to 150,000 distinct CDR3 sequences detected, nearly 95% appear once; the ten largest clones hold roughly 0.11%. The germline V gene has CDR1 SGDLS and CDR2 YYNGEE. Trimming cost V 0 bases and J 1 base, with 12 bases left between them. The CDR3 is 16 amino acids. The data derive from a study of CD8 T cells in Susac syndrome. Study outcomes and limitations: By the study's own acknowledgment, its TCR sequencing and HLA analysis included relatively few individuals.

From blood CD8+ and CD4+ T cells, TCR beta sequences were generated. Healthy donors constituted the control group, matched for age and sex. This clonotype originated in a human donor in good health. The sample taken for sequencing was CD4+ T cells from PBMCs. The chain uses TRBV9 and TRBJ2-3, with D hard to call. The CDR3 protein is CASSVDYGFGTDTQYF. The CDR3, as DNA: TGTGCCAGCAGCGTAGATTACGGGTTCGGCACAGATACGCAGTATTTT.